This T cell receptor (beta chain) derives from a study of cytomegalovirus exposure and HLA in healthy donors. Study results and limitations: Among CMV-associated TCR beta chains, most appeared HLA-restricted in a later analysis. In a later analysis, at a false discovery rate of 0.05, 16,951 TCR beta sequences matched HLA alleles. Cytomegalovirus status was reportedly diagnosed by the classifier with high sensitivity and specificity.

Regarding this clone: Its antigen is unknown.

Healthy bone marrow donors formed the donor group. The V segment lost 0 bases and the J segment 5 bases; nucleotides outside the gene matches: 2. CDR3 length: 15 residues. Per germline, CDR1 SGDLS and CDR2 YYNGEE. Primers: 60 Vbeta forward and 13 Jbeta reverse. The method was immunoSEQ multiplex PCR; TCRdb's version includes in-frame clones alone and lacks a portion of them. The sample has tens of thousands of clones; over 65% are singletons. The V and J genes are TRBV9 and TRBJ2-3, with 11 bases that match TRBD2. This receptor was obtained from a woman aged 40 to 50 in good health and CMV-seropositive. Specimen: PBMCs. The CDR3 coding sequence is TGTGCCAGCAGCGTAGGACTAGCGGGAATAGATACGCAGTATTTT. It translates to CASSVGLAGIDTQYF.